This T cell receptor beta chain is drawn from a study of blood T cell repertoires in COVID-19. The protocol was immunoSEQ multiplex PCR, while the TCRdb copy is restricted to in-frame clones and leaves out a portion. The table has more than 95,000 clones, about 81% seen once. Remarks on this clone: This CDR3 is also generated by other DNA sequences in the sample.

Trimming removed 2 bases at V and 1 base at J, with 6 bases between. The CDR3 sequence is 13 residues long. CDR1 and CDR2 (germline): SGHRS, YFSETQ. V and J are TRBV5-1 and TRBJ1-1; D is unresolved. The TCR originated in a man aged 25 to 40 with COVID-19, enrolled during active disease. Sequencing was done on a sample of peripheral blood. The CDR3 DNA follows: TGCGCCAGCAGCTTAGGAGCGAACACTGAAGCTTTCTTT. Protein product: CASSLGANTEAFF.